The subject of this entry is one TCR beta chain. The sample is drawn from a study of T cell responses to AZD1222 COVID-19 vaccine. Data came from immunoSEQ multiplex PCR; TCRdb stores just in-frame clones and leaves some out. The sample carries around 120,000 clones, about 92% recorded once. Germline V gene data show CDR1 as SGHTS and CDR2 as YDEGEE. The CDR3 length is 14 residues. After removal of 0 bases from V and 6 bases from J, the junction contained 5 bases not matched to a gene. The J gene is TRBJ2-7, the V gene TRBV5-8, with 8 positions matching TRBD1. This receptor was obtained from an adult in good health. The sequencing here drew on peripheral blood, taken on day 0 of AZD1222 vaccination. The chain's CDR3 is CASSLGQGIFEQYF. The CDR3 DNA is TGTGCCAGCAGCTTGGGACAGGGGATTTTCGAGCAGTACTTC.